The 9 T cell receptor beta chains given below trace back to one sample, sequenced in a study of T cell responses to AZD1222 COVID-19 vaccine. Using immunoSEQ multiplex PCR, the repertoire was profiled, and TCRdb retains in-frame clones only, with some absent. The table records about 180,000 clones, approximately 94% of them present only once. The starting material was peripheral blood, obtained 28 days after the second AZD1222 dose. The source of these receptors is an adult who received the AZD1222 COVID-19 vaccine.

The chain links TRBV5-1 to TRBJ2-2, with D uncertain. CDR1 is SGHRS, CDR2 YFSETQ, per germline. This CDR3 is 11 amino acids long. The V end was cut by 0 bases, the J end by 6 bases, with 0 bases between. The chain's CDR3 is CASSLAGELFF. The CDR3 DNA is TGCGCCAGCAGCTTGGCCGGGGAGCTGTTTTTT.

The V call is TRBV24-1, the J call TRBJ2-3, with 12 bases that match TRBD2. This CDR3 is built from 15 residues. Trimming took 5 bases from V and 4 from J; bases not matched to a gene: 3. CDR1 is KGHDR, CDR2 SFDVKD, per germline. CDR3 sequence reads: CATSASGRAADTQYF. The CDR3 DNA sequence: TGTGCCACCAGTGCTAGCGGGAGGGCCGCAGATACGCAGTATTTT.

This chain uses TRBV6-5 with TRBJ2-7; D possibly corresponds to TRBD2 (5 bases). Trimming stripped 2 bases from V and 5 bases from J, with 10 bases between. This CDR3 is built from 13 residues. Germline values: CDR1 MNHEY, CDR2 SVGAGI. The CDR3 DNA reads as TGTGCCAGCAGTTACAATGAGCGGCACGAGCAGTACTTC. It is translated as CASSYNERHEQYF.

V and J are TRBV6-5 and TRBJ1-1; D is undetermined. CDR1 and CDR2 (germline): MNHEY, SVGAGI. V dropped 2 bases and J dropped 1 base, with 5 bases sitting between them. The CDR3 is 13 amino acids. The CDR3, as DNA: TGTGCCAGCAGTTACACTTCGAACACTGAAGCTTTCTTT. This gives the protein CASSYTSNTEAFF.

The V call is TRBV20-1, the J call TRBJ1-5, with 7 bases identical to TRBD1. CDR1 and CDR2 from the germline V gene are DFQATT and SNEGSKA (reference sequence). The CDR3 is 14 amino acids. Losses at the gene ends were 3 bases for V and 5 bases for J; bases not matched to a gene: 7. The CDR3 sequence: CSASPGQRYQPQHF. For the CDR3, the DNA is TGCAGTGCTAGTCCGGGACAGCGCTATCAGCCCCAGCATTTT.

The V call is TRBV6-5, the J call TRBJ1-2; no clear D. The CDR3 covers 14 residues. Germline V gives CDR1 MNHEY, CDR2 SVGAGI. With 2 bases removed from V and 2 bases from J, the gap between germline ends came to 9 bases. This CDR3 is CASSYTRQNYGYTF. The CDR3 nucleotides are TGTGCCAGCAGTTACACCCGGCAGAACTATGGCTACACCTTC.

Here the CDR3 reads CASSLDRVWEQYF. DNA of the CDR3: TGTGCCAGCAGTTTGGACAGGGTTTGGGAGCAGTACTTC. The chain couples TRBV6-2 or TRBV6-3 to TRBJ2-7; 8 bases are a match to TRBD1. There are 13 residues in the CDR3. Germline V gene lookup returns CDR1 MNHEY and CDR2 SVGEGT. With V trimmed by 4 bases and J by 7 bases, 6 bases remained unmatched.

The V call is TRBV6-5, the J call TRBJ1-5; TRBD1 might be the D (6 bases). V was trimmed by 7 bases and J by 6 bases, leaving 16 bases between them. The CDR3 has 14 amino acids. Germline V gene sequence: CDR1 MNHEY, CDR2 SVGAGI. CDR3 sequence: CASTEGGARQPQHF. CDR3 DNA sequence: TGTGCCAGCACCGAAGGGGGGGCTCGTCAGCCCCAGCATTTT.

This clone appeared a single time. This chain uses TRBV25-1 with TRBJ1-5; 7 bases fit TRBD1. V shed 4 bases and J 3 bases; nucleotides not matched to a gene: 3. This CDR3 region has 14 residues. The germline V gene has CDR1 MGHDK and CDR2 SYGVNS. The CDR3 loop reads CASSADRLNQPQHF. CDR3 nucleotides: TGTGCCAGCAGTGCGGACAGGCTCAATCAGCCCCAGCATTTT.